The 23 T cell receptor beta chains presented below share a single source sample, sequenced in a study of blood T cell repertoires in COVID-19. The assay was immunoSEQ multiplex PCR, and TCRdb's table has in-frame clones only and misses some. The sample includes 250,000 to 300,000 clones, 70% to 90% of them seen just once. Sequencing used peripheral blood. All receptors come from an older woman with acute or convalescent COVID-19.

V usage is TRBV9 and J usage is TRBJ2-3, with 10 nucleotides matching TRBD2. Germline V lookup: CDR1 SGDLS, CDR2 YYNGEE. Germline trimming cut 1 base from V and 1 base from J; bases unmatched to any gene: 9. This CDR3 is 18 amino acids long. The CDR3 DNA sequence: TGTGCCAGCAGCGTAAAAAACTTAGGGACTAGCGGCACAGATACGCAGTATTTT. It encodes CASSVKNLGTSGTDTQYF.

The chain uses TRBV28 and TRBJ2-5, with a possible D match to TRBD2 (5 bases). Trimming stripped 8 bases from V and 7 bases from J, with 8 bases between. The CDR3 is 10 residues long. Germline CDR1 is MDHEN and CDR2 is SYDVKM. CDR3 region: CASGLRTQYF. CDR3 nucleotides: TGTGCCAGCGGACTCAGGACCCAGTACTTC.

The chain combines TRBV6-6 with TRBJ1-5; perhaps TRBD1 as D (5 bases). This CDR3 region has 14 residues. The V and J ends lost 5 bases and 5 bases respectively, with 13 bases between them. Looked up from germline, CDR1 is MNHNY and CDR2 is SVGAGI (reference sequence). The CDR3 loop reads CASSAGGGDQPQHF. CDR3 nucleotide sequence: TGTGCCAGCAGTGCAGGCGGGGGTGATCAGCCCCAGCATTTT.

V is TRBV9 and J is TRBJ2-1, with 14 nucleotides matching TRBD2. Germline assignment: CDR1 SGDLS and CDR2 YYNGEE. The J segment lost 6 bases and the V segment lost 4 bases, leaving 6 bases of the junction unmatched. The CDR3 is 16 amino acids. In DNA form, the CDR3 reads TGTGCCAGCAGCTCATTAGGACTAGCGGGGGGCAATGAGCAGTTCTTC. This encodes CASSSLGLAGGNEQFF.

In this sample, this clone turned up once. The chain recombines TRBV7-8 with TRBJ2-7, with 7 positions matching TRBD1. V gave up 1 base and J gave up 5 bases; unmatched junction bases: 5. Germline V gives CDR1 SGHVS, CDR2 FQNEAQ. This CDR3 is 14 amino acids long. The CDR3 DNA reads TGTGCCAGCAGCTTAGAACAGGGGTCCCACGAGCAGTACTTC. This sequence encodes CASSLEQGSHEQYF.

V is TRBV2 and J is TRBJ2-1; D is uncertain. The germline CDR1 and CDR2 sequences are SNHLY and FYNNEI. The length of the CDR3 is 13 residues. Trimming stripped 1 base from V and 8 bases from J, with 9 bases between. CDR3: CASSEGTVDEQFF. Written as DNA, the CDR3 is TGTGCCAGCAGTGAAGGAACCGTAGATGAGCAGTTCTTC.

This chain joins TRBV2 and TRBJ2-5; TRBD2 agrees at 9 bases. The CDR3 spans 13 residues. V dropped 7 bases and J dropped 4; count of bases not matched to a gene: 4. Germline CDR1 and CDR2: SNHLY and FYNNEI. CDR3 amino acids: CASMGAGGETQYF. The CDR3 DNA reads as TGTGCCAGCATGGGAGCGGGGGGAGAGACCCAGTACTTC.

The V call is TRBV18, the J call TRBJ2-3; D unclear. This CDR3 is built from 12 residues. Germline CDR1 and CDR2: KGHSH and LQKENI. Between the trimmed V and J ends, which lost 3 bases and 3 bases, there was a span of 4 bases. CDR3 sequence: CASSPVTDTQYF. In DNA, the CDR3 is TGTGCCAGCTCACCCGTGACAGATACGCAGTATTTT.

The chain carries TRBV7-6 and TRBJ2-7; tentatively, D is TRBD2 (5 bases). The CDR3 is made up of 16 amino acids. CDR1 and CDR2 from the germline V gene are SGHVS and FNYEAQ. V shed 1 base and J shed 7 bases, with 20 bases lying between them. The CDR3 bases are TGTGCCAGCAGCTTAGTCGGACCTTCCTCACGGGGAGAGCAGTACTTC. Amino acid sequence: CASSLVGPSSRGEQYF.

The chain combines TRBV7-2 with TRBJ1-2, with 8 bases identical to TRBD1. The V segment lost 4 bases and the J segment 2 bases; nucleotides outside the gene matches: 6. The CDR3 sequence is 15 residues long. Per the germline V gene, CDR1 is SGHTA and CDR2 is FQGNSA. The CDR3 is CASSSYRGFNYGYTF. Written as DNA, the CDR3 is TGTGCCAGCAGCTCCTACAGGGGGTTCAACTATGGCTACACCTTC.

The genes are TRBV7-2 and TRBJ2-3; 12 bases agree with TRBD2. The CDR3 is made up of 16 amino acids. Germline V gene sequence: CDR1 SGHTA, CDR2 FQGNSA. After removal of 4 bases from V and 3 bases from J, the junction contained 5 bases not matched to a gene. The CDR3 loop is CASSSGLAGWTDTQYF. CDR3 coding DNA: TGTGCCAGCAGCTCGGGACTAGCGGGTTGGACAGATACGCAGTATTTT.

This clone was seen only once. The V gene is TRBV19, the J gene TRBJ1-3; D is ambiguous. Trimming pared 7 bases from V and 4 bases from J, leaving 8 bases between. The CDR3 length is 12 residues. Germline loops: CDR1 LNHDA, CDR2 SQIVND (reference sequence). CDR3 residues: CASKEAGNTIYF. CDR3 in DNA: TGTGCCAGTAAGGAGGCCGGAAACACCATATATTTT. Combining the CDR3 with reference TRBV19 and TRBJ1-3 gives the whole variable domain DGGITQSPKYLFRKEGQNVTLSCEQNLNHDAMYWYRQDPGQGLRLIYYSQIVNDFQKGDIAEGYSVSREKKESFPLTVTSAQKNPTAFYLCASKEAGNTIYFGEGSWLTVV.

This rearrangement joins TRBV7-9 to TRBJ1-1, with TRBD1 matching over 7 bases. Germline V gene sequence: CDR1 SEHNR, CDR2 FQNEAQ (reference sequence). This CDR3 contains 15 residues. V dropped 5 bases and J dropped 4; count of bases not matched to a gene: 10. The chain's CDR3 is CASSPPWQGGTEAFF. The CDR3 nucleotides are TGTGCCAGCAGCCCGCCATGGCAGGGGGGCACTGAAGCTTTCTTT. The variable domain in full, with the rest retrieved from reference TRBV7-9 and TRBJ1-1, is DTGVSQNPRHKITKRGQNVTFRCDPISEHNRLYWYRQTLGQGPEFLTYFQNEAQLEKSRLLSDRFSAERPKGSFSTLEIQRTEQGDSAMYLCASSPPWQGGTEAFFGQGTRLTVV.

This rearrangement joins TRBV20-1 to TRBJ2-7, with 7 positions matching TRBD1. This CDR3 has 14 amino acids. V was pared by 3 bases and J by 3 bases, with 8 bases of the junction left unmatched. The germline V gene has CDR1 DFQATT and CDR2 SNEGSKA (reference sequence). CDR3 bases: TGCAGTGCTAGTAGGGGGCTCGGGGACTACGAGCAGTACTTC. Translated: CSASRGLGDYEQYF.

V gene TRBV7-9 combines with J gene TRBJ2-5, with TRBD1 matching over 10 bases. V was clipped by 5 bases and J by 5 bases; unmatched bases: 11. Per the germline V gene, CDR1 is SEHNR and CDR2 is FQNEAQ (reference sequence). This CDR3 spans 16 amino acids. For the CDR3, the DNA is TGTGCCAGCAGCCACGGACAGGGGGGTAGGAAGGAGACCCAGTACTTC. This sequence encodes CASSHGQGGRKETQYF.

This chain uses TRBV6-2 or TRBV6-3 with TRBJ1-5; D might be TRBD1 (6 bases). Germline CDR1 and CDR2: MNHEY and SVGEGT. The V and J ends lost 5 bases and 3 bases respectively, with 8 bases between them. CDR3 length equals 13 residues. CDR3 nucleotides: TGTGCCAGCAGTACAGGGATCAATCAGCCCCAGCATTTT. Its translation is CASSTGINQPQHF.

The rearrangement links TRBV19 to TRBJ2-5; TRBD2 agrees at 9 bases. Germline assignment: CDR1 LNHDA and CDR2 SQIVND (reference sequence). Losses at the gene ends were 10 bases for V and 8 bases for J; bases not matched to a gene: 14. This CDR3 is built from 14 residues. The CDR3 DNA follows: TGTGCCACCAAAAACTGGGCTAGCGGGACCACCCAGTACTTC. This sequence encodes CATKNWASGTTQYF.

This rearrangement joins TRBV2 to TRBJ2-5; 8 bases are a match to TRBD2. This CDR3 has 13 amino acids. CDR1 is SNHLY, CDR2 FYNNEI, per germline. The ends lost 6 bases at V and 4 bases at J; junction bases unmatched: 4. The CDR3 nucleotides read TGTGCCAGCAGGAGCGGGAGCGGAGAGACCCAGTACTTC. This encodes CASRSGSGETQYF.

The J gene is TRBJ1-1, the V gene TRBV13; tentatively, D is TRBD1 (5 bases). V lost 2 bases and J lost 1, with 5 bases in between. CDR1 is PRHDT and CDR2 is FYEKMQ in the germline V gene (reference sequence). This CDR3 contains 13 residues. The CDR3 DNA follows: TGTGCCAGCAGCTTACAGGGGAACACTGAAGCTTTCTTT. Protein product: CASSLQGNTEAFF.

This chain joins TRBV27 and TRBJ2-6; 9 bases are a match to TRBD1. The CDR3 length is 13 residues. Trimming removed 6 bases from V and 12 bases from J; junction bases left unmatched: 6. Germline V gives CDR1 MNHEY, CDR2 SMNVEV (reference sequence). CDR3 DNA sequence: TGTGCCAGCAGGGACAGGGGTGGGACCGTCCTGACTTTC. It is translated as CASRDRGGTVLTF.

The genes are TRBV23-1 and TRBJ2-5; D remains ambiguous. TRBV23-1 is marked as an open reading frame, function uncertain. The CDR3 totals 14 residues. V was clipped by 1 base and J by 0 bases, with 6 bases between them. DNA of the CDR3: TGCGCCAGCAGTCAATTTGGAGACCAAGAGACCCAGTACTTC. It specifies CASSQFGDQETQYF.

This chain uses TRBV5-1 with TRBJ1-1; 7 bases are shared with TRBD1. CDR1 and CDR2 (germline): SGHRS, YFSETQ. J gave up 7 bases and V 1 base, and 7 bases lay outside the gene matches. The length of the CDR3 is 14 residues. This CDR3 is CASSLPGTVNEAFF. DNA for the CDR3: TGCGCCAGCAGCTTGCCCGGGACAGTTAATGAAGCTTTCTTT.

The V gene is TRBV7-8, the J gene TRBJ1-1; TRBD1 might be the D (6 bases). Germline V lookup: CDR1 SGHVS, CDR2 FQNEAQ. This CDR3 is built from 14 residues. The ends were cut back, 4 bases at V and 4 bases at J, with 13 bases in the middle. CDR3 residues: CASSSTETGTEAFF. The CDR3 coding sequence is TGTGCCAGCAGCTCAACCGAGACAGGCACTGAAGCTTTCTTT. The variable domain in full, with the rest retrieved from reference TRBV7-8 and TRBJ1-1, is GAGVSQSPRYKVAKRGQDVALRCDPISGHVSLFWYQQALGQGPEFLTYFQNEAQLDKSGLPSDRFFAERPEGSVSTLKIQRTQQEDSAVYLCASSSTETGTEAFFGQGTRLTVV.